The 31 T cell receptor beta chains below come from one sample, sequenced in a study of T cells in Graves' hyperthyroidism and ophthalmopathy. TCR beta CDR3 region amplification was performed from RNA transcripts. First-round RT-PCR targeting the TCR CDR3 was performed with the HTBI primer set. MiXCR, run by TCRdb on the multiplex PCR reads, gives a single entry per CDR3 protein. The sample records approximately 600,000 distinct CDR3 sequences, around 15% being singletons. The specimen sequenced was blood. Receptor source: a woman aged 25-40 years with Graves' hyperthyroidism.

This clonotype showed up many times. The chain uses TRBV7-2 and TRBJ1-2, with TRBD1 as a possible D gene (5 bases). CDR1 and CDR2 (germline): SGHTA, FQGNSA. Trimming stripped 4 bases from V and 1 base from J, with 19 bases between. CDR3 size: 17 residues. CDR3 protein: CASSSLVGAVNNYGYTF. The CDR3 bases are TGTGCCAGCAGCTCACTAGTTGGGGCAGTTAATAACTATGGCTACACCTTC.

This clonotype was counted a few times. The chain links TRBV6-1 to TRBJ1-6; 7 bases line up with TRBD1. Germline V gene sequence: CDR1 MNHNS, CDR2 SASEGT. V lost 0 bases, J lost 8 bases, and 4 bases stayed unmatched. The CDR3 length is 15 residues. CDR3 DNA: TGTGCCAGCAGTGAAGCGCCGGGACAGCATTCACCCCTCCACTTT. This translates into CASSEAPGQHSPLHF.

This clonotype showed up many times. This sequence joins TRBV7-9 and TRBJ2-2, with 7 bases aligning to TRBD2. From germline, CDR1 is SEHNR and CDR2 FQNEAQ (reference sequence). The CDR3 has 17 amino acids. The V gene end was trimmed by 5 bases and the J gene end by 6 bases; junction bases not matched to a gene: 15. CDR3 sequence: CASSPKRGEVHAGELFF. In DNA form, the CDR3 reads TGTGCCAGCAGCCCCAAGCGGGGAGAAGTGCACGCCGGGGAGCTGTTTTTT.

This clonotype was observed many times. The chain uses TRBV7-8 and TRBJ2-1, with TRBD1 matching over 7 bases. Germline CDR1 and CDR2: SGHVS and FQNEAQ. The CDR3 length is 15 residues. Unmatched junction bases numbered 12, after V lost 6 bases and J lost 7 bases. CDR3 coding DNA: TGTGCCAGCAGTCAGACAGGGTCACTGGGGAATGAGCAGTTCTTC. It codes for CASSQTGSLGNEQFF. The variable domain in full, with the rest retrieved from reference TRBV7-8 and TRBJ2-1, is GAGVSQSPRYKVAKRGQDVALRCDPISGHVSLFWYQQALGQGPEFLTYFQNEAQLDKSGLPSDRFFAERPEGSVSTLKIQRTQQEDSAVYLCASSQTGSLGNEQFFGPGTRLTVL.

This clonotype occurred many times. The chain couples TRBV9 to TRBJ2-3; TRBD1 matches at 9 bases. The CDR3 sequence is 17 residues long. CDR1 is SGDLS and CDR2 is YYNGEE in the germline V gene. J gave up 1 base and V 0 bases, and 6 bases lay outside the gene matches. The CDR3, as DNA: TGTGCCAGCAGCGTAGAGGACAGGGGATTGGGCACAGATACGCAGTATTTT. It yields the protein CASSVEDRGLGTDTQYF.

This clonotype was seen only a few times. The J gene is TRBJ2-1, the V gene TRBV4-2, with 12 bases fitting TRBD2. This CDR3 region has 17 residues. The V gene end was trimmed by 0 bases and the J gene end by 9 bases; junction bases not matched to a gene: 9. CDR1 and CDR2 from the germline V gene are LGHNA and YNFKEQ. The CDR3, as DNA: TGTGCCAGCAGCCAAGAATTGCGACTAGCGGGAGTCGCTGAGCAGTTCTTC. As protein: CASSQELRLAGVAEQFF.

This rearrangement joins TRBV28 to TRBJ1-4; D call uncertain. CDR3 length: 13 residues. Germline CDR1 MDHEN, CDR2 SYDVKM. V lost 6 bases and J 3 bases, leaving 8 bases between the germline ends. CDR3 amino acids: CASRRGSNEKLFF. The CDR3 DNA reads TGTGCCAGCAGACGGGGATCTAATGAAAAACTGTTTTTT.

This clonotype was observed at least ten times. J is TRBJ1-2 and V is TRBV20-1; 8 bases line up with TRBD1. Germline loops: CDR1 DFQATT, CDR2 SNEGSKA (reference sequence). With V trimmed by 3 bases and J by 3 bases, 15 bases remained unmatched. The CDR3 sequence is 17 residues long. CDR3 DNA sequence: TGCAGTGCTAGGGGCAAGGTTCAGGGGGCGAGCGACTATGGCTACACCTTC. Translation gives CSARGKVQGASDYGYTF.

Worth noting for this clonotype: This sequence may be a read error, since a much larger clone differs from it by one base. The chain couples TRBV6-2 or TRBV6-3 to TRBJ2-7; D unclear. This CDR3 region has 14 residues. Trimming stripped 4 bases from V and 4 bases from J, with 14 bases between. Germline V gives CDR1 MNHEY, CDR2 SVGEGT. CDR3 nucleotides: TGTGCCAGCAGTTCCCGTGGCAGAGAATACGAGCAGTACTTC. Its protein product is CASSSRGREYEQYF.

This chain links TRBV30 with TRBJ1-6, with TRBD1 matching 8 bases. Germline V lookup: CDR1 GTSNPN, CDR2 SVGIG (reference sequence). With 1 base clipped from V and 11 bases from J, the junction kept 10 bases outside the gene matches. The CDR3 has 15 amino acids. Here the CDR3 reads CAWSEGTGPSAPLHF. The CDR3, as DNA: TGTGCCTGGAGTGAAGGGACAGGTCCCTCCGCACCCCTCCACTTT.

This sequence joins TRBV2 and TRBJ2-4; D possibly corresponds to TRBD2 (6 bases). Between the trimmed V and J ends, which lost 2 bases and 6 bases, there was a span of 26 bases. The CDR3 spans 19 residues. CDR1 SNHLY and CDR2 FYNNEI come from the germline V gene. The CDR3 protein is CASSESGLAVITPVNIQYF. The CDR3 DNA reads TGTGCCAGCAGTGAAAGTGGATTAGCGGTGATAACGCCAGTAAACATTCAGTACTTC. Full variable domain (rest looked up from reference TRBV2 and TRBJ2-4): EPEVTQTPSHQVTQMGQEVILRCVPISNHLYFYWYRQILGQKVEFLVSFYNNEISEKSEIFDDQFSVERPDGSNFTLKIRSTKLEDSAMYFCASSESGLAVITPVNIQYFGAGTRLSVL.

The CDR3 sequence: CASSPPIGGTGVEAFF. The CDR3 coding sequence is TGTGCCAGCTCACCACCCATTGGGGGGACAGGGGTAGAAGCTTTCTTT. The chain employs TRBV18 and TRBJ1-1, with 10 bases matching TRBD1. Germline V CDR1 and CDR2: KGHSH, LQKENI. The CDR3 contains 16 residues. With V trimmed by 0 bases and J by 8 bases, 9 bases remained unmatched.

This rearrangement joins TRBV28 to TRBJ2-3, with a weak D call TRBD2 (7 bases). CDR3 length: 15 residues. Germline V lookup: CDR1 MDHEN, CDR2 SYDVKM. The V gene lost 3 bases and the J gene lost 5 bases, with 15 bases spanning the gap. Here the CDR3 DNA reads TGTGCCAGCAGTTTCCTTACAGGGAGGGTAGATACGCAGTATTTT. It encodes CASSFLTGRVDTQYF.

This clonotype was detected many times. V gene TRBV28 combines with J gene TRBJ2-1; D is possibly TRBD1 or TRBD2 (5 bases each). V lost 2 bases, J lost 9 bases, and 11 bases lay in between. This CDR3 spans 13 amino acids. Per the germline V gene, CDR1 is MDHEN and CDR2 is SYDVKM. The CDR3 DNA is TGTGCCAGCAGTTTAGTGGGGGTCGGTGAGCAGTTCTTC. This sequence encodes CASSLVGVGEQFF.

This chain joins TRBV28 and TRBJ2-6; 8 bases fit TRBD1. The CDR3 contains 17 residues. Germline CDR1 and CDR2: MDHEN and SYDVKM. V was clipped by 7 bases and J by 1 base; unmatched bases: 9. The CDR3, as DNA: TGTGCCAGCATCTCCCAGGGGGCTCGGTCTGGGGCCAACGTCCTGACTTTC. Translating it yields CASISQGARSGANVLTF.

In this sample, this clonotype turned up many times. The V and J genes are TRBV18 and TRBJ2-1; possibly TRBD2 for D (6 bases). The V gene lost 4 bases and the J gene lost 0 bases, with 13 bases spanning the gap. The germline V gene encodes CDR1 KGHSH and CDR2 LQKENI. This CDR3 has 16 amino acids. The CDR3 spells CASSLGGVSSYNEQFF. The DNA of the CDR3 is TGTGCCAGCTCACTAGGAGGGGTTAGCTCCTACAATGAGCAGTTCTTC.

The genes are TRBV11-2 and TRBJ2-7; D unresolved. The CDR3 length is 13 residues. Trimming stripped 4 bases from V and 2 bases from J, with 9 bases between. Germline V gives CDR1 SGHAT, CDR2 FQNNGV. CDR3 residues: CASSSYTAYEQYF. The CDR3 bases are TGTGCCAGCAGCTCCTATACAGCCTACGAGCAGTACTTC.

This chain connects TRBV7-6 to TRBJ2-3; 12 bases fit TRBD2. V was pared by 1 base and J by 7 bases, with 9 bases of the junction left unmatched. The CDR3 has 17 residues. Germline values: CDR1 SGHVS, CDR2 FNYEAQ. The DNA of the CDR3 is TGTGCCAGCAGCTTAGGGTCGACTAGCGGGAGTCTACATACGCAGTATTTT. This encodes CASSLGSTSGSLHTQYF.

This clonotype showed up many times. The rearrangement uses TRBV7-2 and TRBJ1-1, with 7 bases identical to TRBD1. CDR1 and CDR2 (germline): SGHTA, FQGNSA. The ends lost 5 bases at V and 1 base at J; junction bases unmatched: 4. This CDR3 region has 14 residues. CDR3 sequence: CASSPDRWNTEAFF. The CDR3, as DNA: TGTGCCAGCAGCCCGGACAGGTGGAACACTGAAGCTTTCTTT.

CDR3 nucleotide sequence: TGTGCCAGCAGTTATAGCGGGAGGGCCGGGGTGGAGACCCAGTACTTC. It yields the protein CASSYSGRAGVETQYF. The genes are TRBV6-5 and TRBJ2-5; 11 bases are a match to TRBD2. Per germline, CDR1 MNHEY and CDR2 SVGAGI. CDR3 length: 16 amino acids. The junction had 8 bases not matched to a gene; V was cut back by 3 bases and J by 5 bases.

This clonotype was seen repeatedly, ten times or more. V gene TRBV7-2 combines with J gene TRBJ1-1; 8 bases match TRBD1. Germline CDR1 SGHTA, CDR2 FQGNSA. The V segment lost 1 base and the J segment 1 base; nucleotides outside the gene matches: 2. CDR3 length: 15 amino acids. As DNA, the CDR3 is TGTGCCAGCAGCTTAGGGACAGGGTCGAACACTGAAGCTTTCTTT. Protein: CASSLGTGSNTEAFF.

This clonotype was counted many times. The CDR3 DNA sequence: TGTGCCAGCAGACTAGCGGGAGGCTATTCAGATACGCAGTATTTT. Translated: CASRLAGGYSDTQYF. The chain couples TRBV2 to TRBJ2-3; 12 bases fit TRBD2. Germline CDR1 and CDR2: SNHLY and FYNNEI. The J segment lost 4 bases and the V segment lost 6 bases, leaving 5 bases of the junction unmatched. The CDR3 has 15 amino acids.

This clonotype was picked up many times. The rearrangement joins TRBV28 to TRBJ1-3, with 9 bases lining up with TRBD1. This CDR3 has 14 amino acids. Germline V gene sequence: CDR1 MDHEN, CDR2 SYDVKM. With 5 bases clipped from V and 8 bases from J, the junction kept 7 bases outside the gene matches. The CDR3, as DNA: TGTGCCAGCAGTGTAACAGGGGGCTGGGACACCATATATTTT. Translated, it gives CASSVTGGWDTIYF.

This clonotype showed up many times. This chain connects TRBV10-3 to TRBJ1-5; the D gene is possibly TRBD1 (5 bases). The CDR3 sequence is 18 residues long. Deletions cut 3 bases from V and 0 bases from J, with 18 bases between. The V gene's germline CDR1 is ENHRY and CDR2 SYGVKD. This CDR3 reads CAISEPGPDVGSNQPQHF. CDR3 in DNA: TGTGCCATCAGTGAACCGGGACCGGACGTAGGTAGCAATCAGCCCCAGCATTTT.

This clonotype was seen many times. V is TRBV6-6 and J is TRBJ2-3, with D unresolved. Germline values: CDR1 MNHNY, CDR2 SVGAGI (reference sequence). V was shortened by 0 bases and J by 2 bases, with 9 bases between the two germline ends. CDR3 length equals 15 residues. The CDR3 here is CASSYSLGFTDTQYF. The DNA of the CDR3 is TGTGCCAGCAGTTACTCCCTCGGATTCACAGATACGCAGTATTTT.

The table lists this clonotype with many counts. The chain is built from TRBV28 and TRBJ2-7, with a possible D match to TRBD1 (6 bases). This CDR3 is 13 amino acids long. V lost 7 bases, J lost 3 bases, and 13 bases lay in between. In germline, CDR1 is MDHEN, CDR2 SYDVKM. The CDR3 spells CASKSGHRYEQYF. In nucleotides, the CDR3 is TGTGCCAGCAAGTCGGGACATCGCTACGAGCAGTACTTC.

V is TRBV4-1 and J is TRBJ1-2; TRBD1 is a possible D gene (5 bases). The CDR3 is 15 residues long. Trimming pared 4 bases from V and 0 bases from J, leaving 12 bases between. Germline V lookup: CDR1 MGHRA, CDR2 YSYEKL. DNA for the CDR3: TGCGCCAGCAGCCGCACGCAGGGTGCTAACTATGGCTACACCTTC. Protein product: CASSRTQGANYGYTF.

The chain joins TRBV6-1 to TRBJ1-5; 10 bases are shared with TRBD1. CDR1 MNHNS and CDR2 SASEGT come from the germline V gene. With V trimmed by 6 bases and J by 7 bases, 3 bases remained unmatched. CDR3 length equals 13 residues. The CDR3 DNA reads as TGTGCCAGCAGCACGACAGGGGGCCAGCCCCAGCATTTT. It codes for CASSTTGGQPQHF.

This clonotype was seen only a few times. J is TRBJ1-1 and V is TRBV19; D not certain. The CDR3 spans 13 residues. Trimming stripped 7 bases from V and 0 bases from J, with 9 bases between. Germline V gene sequence: CDR1 LNHDA, CDR2 SQIVND (reference sequence). CDR3 sequence reads: CASNLALNTEAFF. CDR3 sequence (DNA): TGTGCCAGTAATCTCGCTTTGAACACTGAAGCTTTCTTT.

This clonotype was observed a handful of times. This may arise from a read error, as a much more abundant clone is one base away. V gene TRBV11-2 combines with J gene TRBJ1-3; the D gene is possibly TRBD1 (5 bases). The CDR3 covers 15 residues. Germline assignment: CDR1 SGHAT and CDR2 FQNNGV. The CDR3 DNA reads as TGTGCCAGCAGCACTAGCGCGGGGACTGGAAACACCACATATTTT. This codes for CASSTSAGTGNTTYF.

This clonotype showed up many times. This chain connects TRBV20-1 to TRBJ2-1, with D perhaps TRBD2 (7 bases). The V gene's germline CDR1 is DFQATT and CDR2 SNEGSKA (reference sequence). There are 14 residues in the CDR3. Deletions cut 7 bases from V and 1 base from J, with 14 bases between. The CDR3 DNA follows: TGCAGTGTAAGAGGGGGGGCTTCCTACAATGAGCAGTTCTTC. Its protein is CSVRGGASYNEQFF.